A selection of T cell receptor beta chains follows, all from one sample in a study of blood T cells in healthy people across ages. TCRdb passed the 5' RACE reads through MiXCR, listing each CDR3 protein once. This sample yields hundreds of thousands of distinct CDR3 sequences, of which 55% to 70% are seen a single time; 22% belongs to the top ten. The sample was blood. Source of these receptors: a man aged 25-45 years in good health. The CDR3 runs from the conserved cysteine through the conserved F or W. The order of the fields is clone size, CDR3 length, V gene, D gene, CDR3 protein. A D gene is named only where the DNA matches it firmly. Clone size is shown for a subset of rows, as once, few, many or a class of expanded clone.

>few|15|TRBV9|.
CASSVGQGTDYGYTF
>few|14|TRBV4-1|TRBD1
CASSQDRTGNEQFF
>few|15|TRBV4-2|.
CASSQEGGSSYEQYF
>.|14|TRBV27|TRBD1
CASRTGVRSYEQYF
>.|22|TRBV5-1|TRBD1
CASSLSRTYRGPPDDYIAKQYF
>few|17|TRBV7-9|TRBD1
CASSLSSRTGGEETQYF
>.|16|TRBV5-1|.
CASKRSERATNSPLHF
>few|13|TRBV24-1|.
CATSDAYQETQYF
>.|13|TRBV5-6|.
CASSVVPRETQYF
>few|18|TRBV7-2|TRBD2
CASSLAYLTGLAGDTQYF
>few|13|TRBV6-5|.
CASSYGLSYEQYF
>.|15|TRBV7-9|TRBD1
CASSGAGQGPRWAFF
>.|16|TRBV19|TRBD1
CASSIGRGWSHNEQFF
>.|16|TRBV20-1|TRBD2
CSARPLAGASTDTQYF
>.|14|TRBV5-4|TRBD2
CASSPRERQNEQFF
>.|14|TRBV10-3|.
CAISGRGAEETQYF
>few|14|TRBV7-9|.
CASSPEGPFNGYTF
>.|19|TRBV7-9|TRBD1
CASSYVPGQGAGPTDTQYF
>few|15|TRBV3-1|TRBD2
CASSQDGLAGYEQYF
>once|17|TRBV6-1|.
CASSPWGQGSGANVLTF
>.|12|TRBV7-9|.
CASSSTQWAQYF
>.|15|TRBV12-3/TRBV12-4|TRBD2
CASSFPGGPTDTQYF
>.|13|TRBV12-3/TRBV12-4|.
CASSWGVGDEQFF
>few|15|TRBV5-1|TRBD1
CASRHGTETSYEQYF
>.|16|TRBV4-3|TRBD2
CASSQVTSGRPNEQFF
>.|16|TRBV11-2|.
CASSLVRLAFPDTQYF
>few|13|TRBV10-1|.
CASTHFGEETQYF
>.|16|TRBV9|TRBD2
CASSVSGGANYNEQFF
>.|14|TRBV12-3/TRBV12-4|.
CASSTSGIAYEQYF
>.|13|TRBV7-2|.
CASSLQSYNEQFF
>.|14|TRBV20-1|.
CSARAGVTNEKLFF
>.|15|TRBV20-1|.
CSAFLHMEAKNIQYF
>.|13|TRBV20-1|.
CSGRGVGTDTQYF
>few|14|TRBV20-1|TRBD2
CSAHSPREHNEQFF
>.|16|TRBV5-1|TRBD1
CASRPLPGQGDHGYTF
>few|15|TRBV11-2|.
CASSNLGPGVETQYF
>.|16|TRBV6-6|.
CASSYTLGVGTDTQYF